This is a list of T cell receptor beta chains from one sample in a study of blood T cell repertoires in COVID-19. Using immunoSEQ multiplex PCR, the repertoire was profiled, and TCRdb retains in-frame clones only, with some absent. The repertoire holds 63,000 or so clones, with about 88% as singletons. Material for sequencing was peripheral blood. Receptors were obtained from a human donor in a cohort sampled during active COVID-19. The CDR3 runs from the conserved cysteine through the conserved F or W. A D gene is named only where the DNA matches it firmly. Clone sizes are given selectively: once, few, many, or a class where the clone is expanded.

CDR3nt	CDR3aa	v_gene	d_gene	j_gene	abundance
TGTGCCAGCAGCTTAGATGCGGGGCCCTACAATGAGCAGTTCTTC	CASSLDAGPYNEQFF	TRBV11-2	NA	TRBJ2-1	NA
TGTGCCAGTCAATGGGACACCTCTTACTCACCCCTCCACTTT	CASQWDTSYSPLHF	TRBV28	NA	TRBJ1-6	NA
TGTGCCAGCAGTTATAGCGGGACTAGAGAGACCCAGTACTTC	CASSYSGTRETQYF	TRBV6-2/TRBV6-3	TRBD2	TRBJ2-5	NA
TGTGCCAGCAGCTTATACCGCGGGAACACCGGGGAGCTGTTTTTT	CASSLYRGNTGELFF	TRBV11-2	NA	TRBJ2-2	NA
TGTGCCAGCAGCAGGTGGGATACGCAGTATTTT	CASSRWDTQYF	TRBV12-3/TRBV12-4	NA	TRBJ2-3	NA
TGTGCCTGGACGTTGACTCCCGACGGTGAAGCTTTCTTT	CAWTLTPDGEAFF	TRBV30	NA	TRBJ1-1	NA
TGTGCCAGCAGTGTGGCCCTCGGGGCTAGCGGGAACCAAGAGACCCAGTACTTC	CASSVALGASGNQETQYF	TRBV6-1	TRBD2	TRBJ2-5	NA
TGCGCCAGCAGCCAGACCGGCGGGTACGAGCAGTACTTC	CASSQTGGYEQYF	TRBV4-1	NA	TRBJ2-7	NA
TGTGCCAGCAGCCGACTAGCGGGAGGGCCCACCGGGGAGCTGTTTTTT	CASSRLAGGPTGELFF	TRBV5-8	TRBD2	TRBJ2-2	NA
TGTGCCAGCAGTCTATACCGACAGGGACAACAGCATTTT	CASSLYRQGQQHF	TRBV27	TRBD1	TRBJ1-5	few
TGCGCCAGCAGCTCCGGACAGGGCTCCTACAATGAGCAGTTCTTC	CASSSGQGSYNEQFF	TRBV5-1	TRBD1	TRBJ2-1	once
TGTGCCAGCAGTGATTTTCGGACTACGATGCCCTACGAGCAGTACTTC	CASSDFRTTMPYEQYF	TRBV2	NA	TRBJ2-7	NA
TGTGCCAGTAGTGTCGGAGGGAGGGGACTGACCACAGATACGCAGTATTTT	CASSVGGRGLTTDTQYF	TRBV19	TRBD2	TRBJ2-3	NA
TGTGCCAGCAGCGAGAACAATGAGCAGTTCTTC	CASSENNEQFF	TRBV12-3/TRBV12-4	NA	TRBJ2-1	NA
TGTGCCAGTAGTATGGTTGGGAGTACTGAAGCTTTCTTT	CASSMVGSTEAFF	TRBV19	NA	TRBJ1-1	NA
TGTGCCAGCAGTTTTTCAGGGGGAAACACCATATATTTT	CASSFSGGNTIYF	TRBV6-6	NA	TRBJ1-3	NA
TGTGCCAGCAGCCAATCGTTAGGCAATCAGCCCCAGCATTTT	CASSQSLGNQPQHF	TRBV3-1/TRBV3-2	NA	TRBJ1-5	NA
TGTGCCAGCAGCCAAGGCATTCCAGGGGTCACCTACAATGAGCAGTTCTTC	CASSQGIPGVTYNEQFF	TRBV4-2	NA	TRBJ2-1	NA
TGTGCCAGCAGCGTGGGACAGGGGGGAAATGAAAAACTGTTTTTT	CASSVGQGGNEKLFF	TRBV9	TRBD1	TRBJ1-4	NA
TGTGCCAGCAGCCCGACGGGAGGGCCGGTCTACGAGCAGTACTTC	CASSPTGGPVYEQYF	TRBV6-5	TRBD2	TRBJ2-7	NA
TGTGCCAGCAGCACGACAGGGGAGGATGAAAAACTGTTTTTT	CASSTTGEDEKLFF	TRBV28	TRBD1	TRBJ1-4	few
TGTGCCAGCAGTTTAACAGGGAACTATGGCTACACCTTC	CASSLTGNYGYTF	TRBV27	NA	TRBJ1-2	few
TGTGCCAGCAGTTCTCCGATCCCCCGGGGAGAGCAGTACTTC	CASSSPIPRGEQYF	TRBV28	NA	TRBJ2-7	NA
TGTGCCAGCATCGATGGGGACAGGGCTTACGAGCAGTACTTC	CASIDGDRAYEQYF	TRBV6-5	TRBD1	TRBJ2-7	NA
TGTGCTGGAGCTAGCGGCACAGATACGCAGTATTTT	CAGASGTDTQYF	TRBV10-3	NA	TRBJ2-3	NA
TGTGCCAGCAGCTTTACAGTCTACGAGCAGTACTTC	CASSFTVYEQYF	TRBV5-8	NA	TRBJ2-7	NA
TGTGCCAGCAGCCGCCCAGGGACTAGCGGGACGTATGGGGACAATGAGCAGTTCTTC	CASSRPGTSGTYGDNEQFF	TRBV7-3	TRBD2	TRBJ2-1	NA
TGTGCCAGCAGCTCTCAGTCGCTTTTGGCTGGGGCCAACGTCCTGACTTTC	CASSSQSLLAGANVLTF	TRBV7-9	NA	TRBJ2-6	NA
TGTGCGGGGGTGGCCAGCAGTCTGACTAGCGGGAGCTACGAGCAGTACTTC	CAGVASSLTSGSYEQYF	TRBV28	TRBD2	TRBJ2-7	few
TGCGCCAGCAGCTTGGGGCAGAACACCGGGGAGCTGTTTTTT	CASSLGQNTGELFF	TRBV5-1	NA	TRBJ2-2	NA
TGTGCCAGCAGTTATAAGGGCAGGGCCCGCACAGATACGCAGTATTTT	CASSYKGRARTDTQYF	TRBV6-5	NA	TRBJ2-3	NA
TGCGCCAGCAGCCAAGGTACAGGGCAAGAGACCCAGTACTTC	CASSQGTGQETQYF	TRBV4-1	NA	TRBJ2-5	NA
TGTGCCAGCAGTCGACCGGGATTGGGTGGAAACACCATATATTTT	CASSRPGLGGNTIYF	TRBV7-9	NA	TRBJ1-3	NA
TGTGCCAGCAGCCAAGATAGGGGGAGACAGGGGGCGGGTTCACCCCTCCACTTT	CASSQDRGRQGAGSPLHF	TRBV4-2	TRBD1	TRBJ1-6	NA
TGTGCCAGCAGCCAAGCCCGGGCAGCGGGAGGGCCCTTACAAGAGACCCAGTACTTC	CASSQARAAGGPLQETQYF	TRBV3-1/TRBV3-2	TRBD2	TRBJ2-5	once
TGCAGCGTTTGGAAACTAGCGGGAGATACGCAGTATTTT	CSVWKLAGDTQYF	TRBV29-1	TRBD2	TRBJ2-3	NA
TGTGCCAGCAGCTTATCCGTGAACACTGAAGCTTTCTTT	CASSLSVNTEAFF	TRBV7-3	NA	TRBJ1-1	NA
TGTGCCAGCAGCCCGGGACTAGCGGTCTACAATGAGCAGTTCTTC	CASSPGLAVYNEQFF	TRBV3-1/TRBV3-2	TRBD2	TRBJ2-1	NA
TGTGCCAGCAGCCAACCGGGACAGGTTCTTTACGAGCAGTACTTC	CASSQPGQVLYEQYF	TRBV3-1/TRBV3-2	TRBD1	TRBJ2-7	once
TGTGCCAGCAGCTTGGGGGTGGGACAGAGCAATCAGCCCCAGCATTTT	CASSLGVGQSNQPQHF	TRBV5-8	TRBD1	TRBJ1-5	NA
TGTGCCAGCAGCTCCCGACTAGCGGGTGAGCAGTTCTTC	CASSSRLAGEQFF	TRBV7-3	TRBD2	TRBJ2-1	NA
TGTGCCAGCTCACCACAGCGGTTCTACGAGCAGTACTTC	CASSPQRFYEQYF	TRBV18	NA	TRBJ2-7	NA
TGTGCCAGCAGTACCAAACAGGGGGCCGGCAATCAGCCCCAGCATTTT	CASSTKQGAGNQPQHF	TRBV6-4	TRBD1	TRBJ1-5	NA
TGTGCCAGCAGCTCACGACAGGGCGAAGAGACCCAGTACTTC	CASSSRQGEETQYF	TRBV7-2	TRBD1	TRBJ2-5	NA